Sequencing of this T cell receptor beta chain was carried out in a study of CD8 T cells in ankylosing spondylitis. Study findings and constraints: Matched synovial fluid from ankylosing spondylitis patients was reported to be enriched for disease-linked clones. Typical of ankylosing spondylitis blood, it appeared, was a TCR beta motif of eight highly homologous variants.

This clonotype was detected many times. Antigen unknown. TCRdb re-derived calls from the 5' RACE reads in MiXCR, one entry per CDR3 protein. The sample contains about 200,000 distinct CDR3 sequences, just under 7.5% of which appear only once. The sequence came from a male donor with ankylosing spondylitis. Sample: blood, either unsorted or a sorted T cell fraction (not recorded which).

CDR3 amino acids: CASSRYGINEKLFF. The CDR3, as DNA: TGTGCCAGTAGCCGATACGGGATAAATGAAAAACTGTTTTTT. The rearrangement uses TRBV19 and TRBJ1-4; unclear D gene. This CDR3 has 14 residues. CDR1 is LNHDA and CDR2 is SQIVND in the germline V gene (reference sequence). The germline V and J ends were trimmed by 6 bases and 5 bases, with 13 bases remaining between them.